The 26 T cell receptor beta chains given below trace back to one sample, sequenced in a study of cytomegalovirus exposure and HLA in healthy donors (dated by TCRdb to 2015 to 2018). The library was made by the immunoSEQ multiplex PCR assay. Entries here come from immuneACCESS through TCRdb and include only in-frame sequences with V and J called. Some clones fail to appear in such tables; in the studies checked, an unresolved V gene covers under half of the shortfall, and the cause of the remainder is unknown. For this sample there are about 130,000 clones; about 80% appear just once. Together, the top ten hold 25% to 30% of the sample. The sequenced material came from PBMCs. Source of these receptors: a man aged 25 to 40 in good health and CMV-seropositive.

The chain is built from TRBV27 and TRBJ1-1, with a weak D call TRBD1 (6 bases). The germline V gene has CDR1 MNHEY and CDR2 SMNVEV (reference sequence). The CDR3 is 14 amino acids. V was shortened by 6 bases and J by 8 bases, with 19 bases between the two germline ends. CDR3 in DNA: TGTGCCAGCAGCCATGACAGGTTAAAGGAAGAAGCTTTCTTT. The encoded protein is CASSHDRLKEEAFF.

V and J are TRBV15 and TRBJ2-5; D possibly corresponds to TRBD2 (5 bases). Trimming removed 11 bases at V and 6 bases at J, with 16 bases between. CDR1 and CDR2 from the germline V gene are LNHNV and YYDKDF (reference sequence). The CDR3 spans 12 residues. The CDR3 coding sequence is TGTGCCGTCGAGGGAACGAAAAAGACCCAGTACTTC. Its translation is CAVEGTKKTQYF. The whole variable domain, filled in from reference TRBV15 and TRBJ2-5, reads DAMVIQNPRYQVTQFGKPVTLSCSQTLNHNVMYWYQQKSSQAPKLLFHYYDKDFNNEADTPDNFQSRRPNTSFCFLDIRSPGLGDTAMYLCAVEGTKKTQYFGPGTRLLVL.

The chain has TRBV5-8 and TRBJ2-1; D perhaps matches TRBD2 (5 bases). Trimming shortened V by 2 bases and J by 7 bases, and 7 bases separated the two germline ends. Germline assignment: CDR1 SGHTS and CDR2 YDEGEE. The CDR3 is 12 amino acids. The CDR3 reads CASSFSGNEQFF. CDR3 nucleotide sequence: TGTGCCAGCAGCTTTTCGGGGAATGAGCAGTTCTTC.

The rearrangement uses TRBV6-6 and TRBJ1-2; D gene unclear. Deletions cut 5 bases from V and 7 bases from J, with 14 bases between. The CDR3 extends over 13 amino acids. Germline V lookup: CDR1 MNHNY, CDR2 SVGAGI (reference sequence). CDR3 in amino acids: CASSPRVGGGYTF. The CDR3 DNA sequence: TGTGCCAGCAGTCCCCGGGTCGGCGGTGGCTACACCTTC.

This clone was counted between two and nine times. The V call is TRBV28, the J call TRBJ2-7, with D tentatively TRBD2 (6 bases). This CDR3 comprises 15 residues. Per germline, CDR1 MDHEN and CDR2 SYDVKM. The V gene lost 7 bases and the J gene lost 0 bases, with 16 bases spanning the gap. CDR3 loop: CASTWGGRGSYEQYF. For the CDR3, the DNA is TGTGCCAGCACGTGGGGTGGGCGGGGCTCCTACGAGCAGTACTTC.

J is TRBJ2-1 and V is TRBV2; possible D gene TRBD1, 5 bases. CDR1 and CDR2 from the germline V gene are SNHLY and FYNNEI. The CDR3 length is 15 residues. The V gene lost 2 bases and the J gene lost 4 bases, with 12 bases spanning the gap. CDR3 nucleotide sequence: TGTGCCAGCAGTGAATTAGGGGCGCCTTACAATGAGCAGTTCTTC. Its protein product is CASSELGAPYNEQFF.

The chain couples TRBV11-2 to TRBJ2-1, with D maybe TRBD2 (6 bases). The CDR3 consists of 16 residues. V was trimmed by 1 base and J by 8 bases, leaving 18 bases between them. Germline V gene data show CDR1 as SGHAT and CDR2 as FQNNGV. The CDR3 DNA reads TGTGCCAGCAGCTTAGGGGTACTAGCAACGGACGATGAGCAGTTCTTC. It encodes CASSLGVLATDDEQFF.

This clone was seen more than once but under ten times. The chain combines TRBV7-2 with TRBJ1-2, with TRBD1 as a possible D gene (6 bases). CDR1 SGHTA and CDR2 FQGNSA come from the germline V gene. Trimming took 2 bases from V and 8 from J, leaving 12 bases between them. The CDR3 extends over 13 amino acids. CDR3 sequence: CASSLQSRGGYTF. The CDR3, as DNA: TGTGCCAGCAGCTTACAAAGCAGGGGAGGCTACACCTTC.

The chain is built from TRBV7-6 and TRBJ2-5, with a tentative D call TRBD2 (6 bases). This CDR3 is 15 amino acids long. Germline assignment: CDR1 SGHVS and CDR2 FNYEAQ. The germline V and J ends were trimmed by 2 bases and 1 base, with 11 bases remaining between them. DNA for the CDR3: TGTGCCAGCAGCTTAACTCCTAGCGTCCAAGAGACCCAGTACTTC. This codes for CASSLTPSVQETQYF.

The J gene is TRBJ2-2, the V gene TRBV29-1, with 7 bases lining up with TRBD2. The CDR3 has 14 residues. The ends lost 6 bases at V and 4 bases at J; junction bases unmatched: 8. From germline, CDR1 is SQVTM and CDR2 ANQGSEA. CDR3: CSVGTTTSTGELFF. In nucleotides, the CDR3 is TGCAGCGTGGGGACTACTACGAGCACCGGGGAGCTGTTTTTT.

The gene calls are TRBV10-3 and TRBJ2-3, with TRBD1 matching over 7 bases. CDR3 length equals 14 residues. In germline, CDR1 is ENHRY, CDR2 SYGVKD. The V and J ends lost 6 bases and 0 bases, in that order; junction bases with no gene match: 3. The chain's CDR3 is CAISNRGSTDTQYF. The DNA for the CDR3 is TGTGCCATCAGCAACAGGGGAAGCACAGATACGCAGTATTTT.

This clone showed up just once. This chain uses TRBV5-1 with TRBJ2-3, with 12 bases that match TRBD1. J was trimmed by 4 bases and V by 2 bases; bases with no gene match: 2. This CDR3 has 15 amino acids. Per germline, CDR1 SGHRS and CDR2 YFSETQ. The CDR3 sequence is CASSFRDRGPDTQYF. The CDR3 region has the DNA TGCGCCAGCAGCTTCCGGGACAGGGGGCCAGATACGCAGTATTTT.

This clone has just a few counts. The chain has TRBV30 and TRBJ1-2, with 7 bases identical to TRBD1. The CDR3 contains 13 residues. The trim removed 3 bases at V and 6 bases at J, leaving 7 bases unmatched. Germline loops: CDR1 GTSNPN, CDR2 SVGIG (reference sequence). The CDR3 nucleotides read TGTGCCTGGAGCGGCAGGGGGGTCAATGGCTACACCTTC. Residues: CAWSGRGVNGYTF. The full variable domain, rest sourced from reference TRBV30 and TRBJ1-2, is SQTIHQWPATLVQPVGSPLSLECTVEGTSNPNLYWYRQAAGRGLQLLFYSVGIGQISSEVPQNLSASRPQDRQFILSSKKLLLSDSGFYLCAWSGRGVNGYTFGSGTRLTVV.

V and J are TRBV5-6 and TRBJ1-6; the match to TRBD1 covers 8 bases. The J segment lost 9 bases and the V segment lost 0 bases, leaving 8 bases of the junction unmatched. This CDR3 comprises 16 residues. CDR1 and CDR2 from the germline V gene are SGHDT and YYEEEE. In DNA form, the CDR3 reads TGTGCCAGCAGCTTGGCAGGGACAGGACTAGGTTCACCCCTCCACTTT. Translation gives CASSLAGTGLGSPLHF. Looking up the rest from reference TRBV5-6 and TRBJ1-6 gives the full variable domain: DAGVTQSPTHLIKTRGQQVTLRCSPKSGHDTVSWYQQALGQGPQFIFQYYEEEERQRGNFPDRFSGHQFPNYSSELNVNALLLGDSALYLCASSLAGTGLGSPLHFGNGTRLTVT.

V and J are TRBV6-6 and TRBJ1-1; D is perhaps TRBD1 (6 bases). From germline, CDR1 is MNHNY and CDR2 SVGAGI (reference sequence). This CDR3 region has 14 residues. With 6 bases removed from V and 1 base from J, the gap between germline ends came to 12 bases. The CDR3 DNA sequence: TGTGCCAGCAGGCTCAGGGGTTGGAACACTGAAGCTTTCTTT. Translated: CASRLRGWNTEAFF.

The CDR3 DNA follows: TGTGCCTGGAGTGTTGGGGGGGGCTCTGGCTACACCTTC. Protein sequence: CAWSVGGGSGYTF. The chain has TRBV30 and TRBJ1-2; D is perhaps TRBD1 (6 bases). V dropped 0 bases and J dropped 7 bases, with 12 bases sitting between them. CDR3 length: 13 residues. Germline V lookup: CDR1 GTSNPN, CDR2 SVGIG (reference sequence).

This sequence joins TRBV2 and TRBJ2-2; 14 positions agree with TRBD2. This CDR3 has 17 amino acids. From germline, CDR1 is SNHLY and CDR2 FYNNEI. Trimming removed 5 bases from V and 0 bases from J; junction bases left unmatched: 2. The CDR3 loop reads CASSWGLAGANTGELFF. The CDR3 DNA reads TGTGCCAGCAGTTGGGGACTAGCGGGAGCGAACACCGGGGAGCTGTTTTTT.

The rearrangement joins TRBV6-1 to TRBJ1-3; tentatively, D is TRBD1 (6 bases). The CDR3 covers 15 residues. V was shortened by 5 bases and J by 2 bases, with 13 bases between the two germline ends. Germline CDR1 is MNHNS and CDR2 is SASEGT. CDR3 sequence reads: CASSNAGAAGNTIYF. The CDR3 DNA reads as TGTGCCAGCAGTAATGCAGGGGCTGCTGGAAACACCATATATTTT.

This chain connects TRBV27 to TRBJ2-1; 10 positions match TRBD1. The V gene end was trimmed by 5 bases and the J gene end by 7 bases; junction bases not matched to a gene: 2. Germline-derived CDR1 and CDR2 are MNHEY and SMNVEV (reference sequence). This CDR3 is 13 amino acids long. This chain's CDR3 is CASSRTGGNEQFF. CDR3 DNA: TGTGCCAGCAGTCGGACAGGGGGGAATGAGCAGTTCTTC.

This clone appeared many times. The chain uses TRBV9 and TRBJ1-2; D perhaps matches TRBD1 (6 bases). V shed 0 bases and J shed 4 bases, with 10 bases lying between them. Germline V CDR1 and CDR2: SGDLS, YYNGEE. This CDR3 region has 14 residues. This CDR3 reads CASSVGDTFYGYTF. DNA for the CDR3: TGTGCCAGCAGCGTAGGGGACACCTTCTATGGCTACACCTTC.

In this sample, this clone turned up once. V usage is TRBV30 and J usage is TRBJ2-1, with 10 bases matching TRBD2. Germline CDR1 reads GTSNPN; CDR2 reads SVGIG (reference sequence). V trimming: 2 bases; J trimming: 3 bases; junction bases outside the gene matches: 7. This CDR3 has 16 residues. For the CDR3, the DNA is TGTGCCTGGAGTTCAGGGACTAGCGAGTACTACAATGAGCAGTTCTTC. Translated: CAWSSGTSEYYNEQFF.

The CDR3: CASSPGTASLNQPQHF. CDR3 nucleotide sequence: TGTGCCAGCTCACCAGGAACGGCTAGTCTCAATCAGCCCCAGCATTTT. The chain carries TRBV18 and TRBJ1-5; D unclear. CDR3 size: 16 residues. V was trimmed by 2 bases and J by 3 bases, leaving 14 bases between them. Germline CDR1 KGHSH, CDR2 LQKENI.

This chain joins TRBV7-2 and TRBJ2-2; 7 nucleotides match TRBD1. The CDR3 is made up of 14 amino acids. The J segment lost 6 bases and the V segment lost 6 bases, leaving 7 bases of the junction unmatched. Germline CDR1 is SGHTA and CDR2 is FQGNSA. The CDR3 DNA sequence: TGTGCCAGCAGTTTTTTCCAGGGGGCCGGGGAGCTGTTTTTT. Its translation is CASSFFQGAGELFF.

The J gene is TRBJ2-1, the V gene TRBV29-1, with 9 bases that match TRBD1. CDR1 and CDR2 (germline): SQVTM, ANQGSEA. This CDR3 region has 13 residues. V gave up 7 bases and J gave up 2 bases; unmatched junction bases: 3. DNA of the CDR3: TGCAGCGGGGACAGGGAACCCTACAATGAGCAGTTCTTC. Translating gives CSGDREPYNEQFF.

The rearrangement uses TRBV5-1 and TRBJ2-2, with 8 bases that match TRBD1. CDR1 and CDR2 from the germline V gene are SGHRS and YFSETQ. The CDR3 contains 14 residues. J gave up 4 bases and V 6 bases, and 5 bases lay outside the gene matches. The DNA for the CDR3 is TGCGCCAGCACCACGACAGGGGTCACCGGGGAGCTGTTTTTT. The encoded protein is CASTTTGVTGELFF.

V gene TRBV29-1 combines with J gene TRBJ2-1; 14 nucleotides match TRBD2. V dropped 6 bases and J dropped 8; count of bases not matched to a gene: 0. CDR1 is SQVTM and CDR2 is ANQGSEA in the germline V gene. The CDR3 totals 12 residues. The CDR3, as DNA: TGCAGCGTGGGACTAGCGGGAGATGAGCAGTTCTTC. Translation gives CSVGLAGDEQFF.